What follows are 15 T cell receptor beta chains derived from one specimen sequenced in a study of T-cell reconstitution after alpha-beta-depleted transplantation in children. Preparation of the TCRbeta library involved a method that used unique molecular identifiers. TCRdb re-called the PCR reads through MiXCR, storing one row per CDR3 protein. The sample contains roughly 670,000 distinct CDR3 sequences, approximately 14% of which appear only once. Sequences were derived from PBMCs, sampled before TCRalphabeta/CD19-depleted stem cell transplant. The receptors originated from a girl under 10 years old with congenital amegakaryocytic thrombocytopenia, due to receive a stem cell transplant.

About this clonotype itself: This may come from a read error, since a much larger clone is one base off. V gene TRBV4-2 combines with J gene TRBJ2-1, with 7 bases fitting TRBD2. The CDR3 is made up of 16 amino acids. In germline, CDR1 is LGHNA, CDR2 YNFKEQ. CDR3 bases: TGTGCCAGCAGCCTCCGACTAGCTAGCTCCTACAATAAGCAGTTCTTC. It translates to CASSLRLASSYNKQFF.

This sequence joins TRBV20-1 and TRBJ2-5; 10 bases are shared with TRBD2. V was pared by 5 bases and J by 1 base, with 7 bases of the junction left unmatched. The CDR3 loop spans 15 amino acids. CDR1 is DFQATT and CDR2 is SNEGSKA in the germline V gene (reference sequence). The CDR3 here is CSAPTSGTSQETQYF. The CDR3 region has the DNA TGCAGTGCTCCTACTAGCGGGACTAGCCAAGAGACCCAGTACTTC.

This clonotype was counted many times. This sequence joins TRBV7-8 and TRBJ1-1; 7 bases are shared with TRBD1. Germline lookup yields CDR1 SGHVS and CDR2 FQNEAQ. The CDR3 contains 17 residues. The junction had 16 bases not matched to a gene; V was cut back by 7 bases and J by 2 bases. CDR3 loop: CASNSAPRDSDNTEAFF. CDR3 DNA: TGTGCCAGCAACTCAGCCCCCCGGGACAGCGATAACACTGAAGCTTTCTTT.

For this clonotype: Lacking the conserved final phenylalanine or tryptophan, this CDR3 likely reflects a read error. The chain couples TRBV5-1 to TRBJ2-5; weak D call: TRBD1 (5 bases). This CDR3 contains 15 residues. CDR1 and CDR2 from the germline V gene are SGHRS and YFSETQ. V was shortened by 0 bases and J by 1 base, with 10 bases between the two germline ends. In nucleotides, the CDR3 is TGCGCCAGCAGCTTGGGGCAGGGCATCCAAGAGACCCAGTACTTG. Translation gives CASSLGQGIQETQYL.

This chain connects TRBV29-1 to TRBJ2-2, with TRBD1 identical over 10 bases. CDR3 length: 18 residues. After removal of 4 bases from V and 0 bases from J, the junction contained 11 bases not matched to a gene. Germline CDR1 and CDR2: SQVTM and ANQGSEA. The CDR3 bases are TGCAGCGTTGCGGTGACAGGGGGCCCTCTCGCGAACACCGGGGAGCTGTTTTTT. This encodes CSVAVTGGPLANTGELFF.

Only a few counts were recorded for this clonotype. The rearrangement links TRBV5-5 to TRBJ2-1; either TRBD1 or TRBD2 may supply D (6 bases each). This CDR3 is built from 17 residues. Trimming cost V 6 bases and J 0 bases, with 19 bases left between them. Germline values: CDR1 SGHKS, CDR2 YYEKEE (reference sequence). The CDR3 DNA is TGTGCCAGCATGAGGAACCGGGGGCTCAGCTCCTACAATGAGCAGTTCTTC. Protein: CASMRNRGLSSYNEQFF.

In this sample, this clonotype turned up many times. The gene calls are TRBV20-1 and TRBJ1-4, with D unresolved. This CDR3 comprises 14 residues. Per the germline V gene, CDR1 is DFQATT and CDR2 is SNEGSKA (reference sequence). Trimming took off 1 base at V and 1 base at J, with 7 bases between the two ends. CDR3 sequence reads: CSARVWGTNEKLFF. The CDR3 coding sequence is TGCAGTGCTAGAGTTTGGGGAACTAATGAAAAACTGTTTTTT.

This clonotype showed up just a few times. The chain couples TRBV5-1 to TRBJ1-1, with a weak D call TRBD1 (5 bases). Trimming stripped 4 bases from V and 0 bases from J, with 19 bases between. The CDR3 has 17 residues. Germline loops: CDR1 SGHRS, CDR2 YFSETQ. CDR3: CASSRWTGEVLNTEAFF. The CDR3 nucleotides are TGCGCCAGCAGCCGATGGACGGGGGAAGTCTTGAACACTGAAGCTTTCTTT. Full variable domain (rest looked up from reference TRBV5-1 and TRBJ1-1): KAGVTQTPRYLIKTRGQQVTLSCSPISGHRSVSWYQQTPGQGLQFLFEYFSETQRNKGNFPGRFSGRQFSNSRSEMNVSTLELGDSALYLCASSRWTGEVLNTEAFFGQGTRLTVV.

A single count supports this clonotype. The V and J genes are TRBV12-3 or TRBV12-4 and TRBJ2-5, with 11 bases fitting TRBD2. With 6 bases clipped from V and 7 bases from J, the junction kept 10 bases outside the gene matches. This CDR3 is built from 15 residues. CDR3 protein: CASRLAGGWGGTQYF. The CDR3, as DNA: TGTGCCAGCAGGCTAGCGGGAGGATGGGGAGGGACCCAGTACTTC.

As concerns this clonotype: One end of the junction is discordant with germline, which a read error may explain. This sequence joins TRBV20-1 and TRBJ2-3; either TRBD1 or TRBD2 may fit D (5 bases each). CDR3 size: 15 residues. The germline CDR1 and CDR2 sequences are DFQATT and SNEGSKA (reference sequence). The CDR3 region has the DNA TGCAGTGCTAGAGATTTGTCGGAGGACACAGGTACGCAGTATTTT. Translation: CSARDLSEDTGTQYF.

The rearrangement links TRBV7-2 to TRBJ2-6; D unclear. Germline V gene lookup returns CDR1 SGHTA and CDR2 FQGNSA. This CDR3 has 16 residues. The V end lost 1 base, the J end lost 0 bases, and 7 bases lay between the germline ends. CDR3 protein: CASSLGAYSGANVLTF. In DNA form, the CDR3 reads TGTGCCAGCAGCTTAGGCGCATACTCTGGGGCCAACGTCCTGACTTTC.

The chain joins TRBV7-3 to TRBJ2-1, with D unresolved. V lost 4 bases to trimming and J lost 5 bases, with 6 bases between them. Germline loops: CDR1 SGHTA, CDR2 FQGTGA. The length of the CDR3 is 12 residues. CDR3 in DNA: TGTGCCAGCAGCTCCCAAGACAATGAGCAGTTCTTC. Amino acids: CASSSQDNEQFF.

This clonotype has just a few counts. In DNA form, the CDR3 reads TGCAGTGCTAGAGGGAGAAGGACCTTCTGGAACTATAGCAATCAGCCCCAGCATTTT. Its protein product is CSARGRRTFWNYSNQPQHF. This chain joins TRBV20-1 and TRBJ1-5; D is unresolved. The CDR3 covers 19 residues. Germline CDR1 is DFQATT and CDR2 is SNEGSKA (reference sequence). V lost 1 base and J lost 0, with 22 bases in between.

This clonotype was detected many times. The chain joins TRBV5-1 to TRBJ1-2; D not resolved. The CDR3 runs 12 residues. V dropped 0 bases and J dropped 8 bases, with 8 bases sitting between them. Germline CDR1 reads SGHRS; CDR2 reads YFSETQ. CDR3: CASSLGVSGYTF. The CDR3 DNA sequence: TGCGCCAGCAGCTTGGGGGTGAGCGGCTACACCTTC.

This clonotype was found a few times. The J gene is TRBJ2-1, the V gene TRBV11-2, with 13 positions matching TRBD2. Germline V gene lookup returns CDR1 SGHAT and CDR2 FQNNGV. V trimming: 0 bases; J trimming: 8 bases; junction bases outside the gene matches: 4. The CDR3 has 16 residues. Here the CDR3 DNA reads TGTGCCAGCAGCTTAGATGGACTAGCGGGAGAGGATGAGCAGTTCTTC. Translated, it gives CASSLDGLAGEDEQFF.